Following are 8 T cell receptor beta chains from one sample sequenced in a study of T cells in Graves' hyperthyroidism and ophthalmopathy (dated by TCRdb to between 2018 and 2020). Libraries were constructed by multiplex PCR. Instrument on record: Illumina HiSeq 2000. The TCR beta CDR3 regions were amplified from the RNA transcripts. The TCR CDR3 was subjected to a first round of RT-PCR using the HTBI primer set and the Qiagen OneStep RT-PCR kit. Using fastp at Q25 and MiXCR, TCRdb reprocessed the public reads and kept productive beta chains. For every CDR3 protein sequence, its rows merge into one entry that carries the most common genes and DNA. The sample profile shows about 380,000 distinct CDR3 sequences; under 20% of them were found once. Together, the top ten hold over 35% of the sample. Sequenced sample: blood. Receptors were obtained from a young man with Graves' ophthalmopathy.

This clonotype was seen repeatedly, ten times or more. The chain has TRBV7-9 and TRBJ1-2, with a possible D match to TRBD1 (6 bases). This CDR3 has 16 residues. V gave up 4 bases and J gave up 6 bases, with 21 bases separating them. Germline values: CDR1 SEHNR, CDR2 FQNEAQ (reference sequence). Written as DNA, the CDR3 is TGTGCCAGCAGCTCAGAAAGGGGGGGCGATGCGCATGGCTACACCTTC. Its protein product is CASSSERGGDAHGYTF.

This clonotype was picked up a small number of times. V gene TRBV29-1 combines with J gene TRBJ1-2, with D unresolved. CDR1 and CDR2 (germline): SQVTM, ANQGSEA. The V and J ends lost 2 bases and 0 bases respectively, with 10 bases between them. This CDR3 has 14 residues. This CDR3 reads CSVELGGANYGYTF. The DNA of the CDR3 is TGCAGCGTTGAACTCGGTGGGGCTAACTATGGCTACACCTTC. Full variable domain (outside the CDR3, taken from reference TRBV29-1 and TRBJ1-2): SAVISQKPSRDICQRGTSLTIQCQVDSQVTMMFWYRQQPGQSLTLIATANQGSEATYESGFVIDKFPISRPNLTFSTLTVSNMSPEDSSIYLCSVELGGANYGYTFGSGTRLTVV.

The chain carries TRBV13 and TRBJ2-6; no clear D. V dropped 3 bases and J dropped 4 bases, with 10 bases sitting between them. Per germline, CDR1 PRHDT and CDR2 FYEKMQ (reference sequence). This CDR3 spans 15 amino acids. The CDR3 loop reads CASSLSLFGANVLTF. In DNA form, the CDR3 reads TGTGCCAGCAGCTTGAGTCTGTTCGGGGCCAACGTCCTGACTTTC.

The chain has TRBV27 and TRBJ2-7; TRBD2 might be the D (9 bases). V gave up 5 bases and J gave up 8 bases, with 25 bases separating them. There are 16 residues in the CDR3. From germline, CDR1 is MNHEY and CDR2 SMNVEV (reference sequence). For the CDR3, the DNA is TGTGCCAGCAGTACACTGGACAGGGCGGCGGGGGGGCAGCAGTACTTC. Translating it yields CASSTLDRAAGGQQYF.

This chain uses TRBV6-1 with TRBJ1-5; the D gene is possibly TRBD1 (5 bases). This CDR3 comprises 15 residues. V lost 5 bases and J 2 bases, leaving 13 bases between the germline ends. Germline loops: CDR1 MNHNS, CDR2 SASEGT. The DNA of the CDR3 is TGTGCCAGCAGTCGAGGGGTTGTAGGCAATCAGCCCCAGCATTTT. As protein: CASSRGVVGNQPQHF.

As to this clonotype: A read error may explain this, as a much larger clone is one base away. The chain recombines TRBV6-1 with TRBJ2-3; 9 nucleotides align to TRBD2. Germline trimming cut 6 bases from V and 2 bases from J; bases unmatched to any gene: 3. The CDR3 is 14 residues long. Germline V gene lookup returns CDR1 MNHNS and CDR2 SASEGT. This CDR3 is CASSLAGNTDTQYF. As DNA, the CDR3 is TGTGCCAGCAGCCTAGCGGGGAACACAGATACGCAGTATTTT.

This clonotype was observed many times. The genes are TRBV11-2 and TRBJ2-7, with D perhaps being TRBD1 or TRBD2 (5 bases each). Trimming took 6 bases from V and 0 from J, leaving 15 bases between them. This CDR3 has 15 residues. Germline loops: CDR1 SGHAT, CDR2 FQNNGV. The CDR3 region has the DNA TGTGCCAGCAGACTAACAGGTGGGAGCTCCTACGAGCAGTACTTC. This codes for CASRLTGGSSYEQYF. Full variable domain (remainder filled in from reference TRBV11-2 and TRBJ2-7): EAGVAQSPRYKIIEKRQSVAFWCNPISGHATLYWYQQILGQGPKLLIQFQNNGVVDDSQLPKDRFSAERLKGVDSTLKIQPAKLEDSAVYLCASRLTGGSSYEQYFGPGTRLTVT.

The gene calls are TRBV4-1 and TRBJ2-3, with D possibly matching TRBD2 (6 bases). The germline V and J ends were trimmed by 0 bases and 1 base, with 17 bases remaining between them. Germline values: CDR1 MGHRA, CDR2 YSYEKL. The length of the CDR3 is 18 residues. This CDR3 reads CASSQDRRRGGGTDTQYF. The CDR3 region has the DNA TGCGCCAGCAGCCAAGATCGAAGACGGGGAGGCGGCACAGATACGCAGTATTTT.